This TCR beta chain derives from a study of glioma-infiltrating T cells after dendritic cell vaccination. The germline V gene encodes CDR1 SGHTA and CDR2 FQGNSA. J gave up 4 bases and V 5 bases, and 7 bases lay outside the gene matches. This CDR3 has 15 amino acids. Measured with immunoSEQ multiplex PCR; TCRdb has only the in-frame clones, and not every one. The table shows about 92,000 clones, with more than 75% occurring only once. This clonotype was obtained from a human donor with glioblastoma. The gene calls are TRBV7-2 and TRBJ2-7, with 11 bases fitting TRBD1. The source was blood, collected before dendritic cell vaccination. DNA of the CDR3: TGTGCCAGCAGCCTCGGACAGGGGGCTGGTTACGAGCAGTACTTC. Translating it yields CASSLGQGAGYEQYF.